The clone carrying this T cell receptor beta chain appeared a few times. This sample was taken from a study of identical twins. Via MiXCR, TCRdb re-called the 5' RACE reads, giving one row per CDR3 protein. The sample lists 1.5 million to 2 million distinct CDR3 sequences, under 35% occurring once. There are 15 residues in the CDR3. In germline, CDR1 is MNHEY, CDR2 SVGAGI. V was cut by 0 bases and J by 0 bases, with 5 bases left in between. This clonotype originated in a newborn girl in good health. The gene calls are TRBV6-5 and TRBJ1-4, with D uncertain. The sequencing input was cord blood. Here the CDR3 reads CASSYSAPTNEKLFF. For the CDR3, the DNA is TGTGCCAGCAGTTACTCGGCACCAACTAATGAAAAACTGTTTTTT.